This is a list of T cell receptor beta chains from one sample in a study of T cell changes during pregnancy in multiple sclerosis. Only in-frame clones appear in the TCRdb table, and some are missing; sequencing was by immunoSEQ multiplex PCR. This table holds 35,000 to 45,000 clones, under 95% found once. The material was peripheral blood, obtained in the third trimester of pregnancy. These receptors were collected from a female donor in good health, enrolled as a control in a pregnancy study. Both conserved end residues are part of each CDR3. The D gene is left open where the match is weak. Clone size is shown for a subset of rows, as once, few, many or a class of expanded clone.

j_gene,v_gene,abundance,d_gene,CDR3aa,CDR3nt
TRBJ2-5,TRBV2,NA,NA,CASKDSPAQYF,TGTGCCAGCAAGGACTCTCCCGCCCAGTACTTC
TRBJ2-3,TRBV13,NA,TRBD2,CASSPPRLARQLTDTQYF,TGTGCCAGCAGCCCACCCCGACTAGCCCGCCAACTCACAGATACGCAGTATTTT
TRBJ1-5,TRBV10-3,few,NA,CAISNLEGEGNQPQHF,TGTGCCATCAGCAACCTTGAAGGGGAGGGCAATCAGCCCCAGCATTTT
TRBJ2-5,TRBV18,NA,NA,CASSPSSETQYF,TGTGCCAGCTCACCCAGTTCTGAGACCCAGTACTTC
TRBJ2-6,TRBV4-2,NA,NA,CASSQATGLTGANVLTF,TGTGCCAGCAGCCAAGCTACAGGGCTGACTGGGGCCAACGTCCTGACTTTC
TRBJ1-2,TRBV5-4,NA,TRBD1,CASHAGGQDPGYTF,TGTGCCAGCCATGCAGGGGGACAAGACCCGGGCTACACCTTC
TRBJ2-7,TRBV9,NA,NA,CASSVDQGGYEQYF,TGTGCCAGCAGCGTAGATCAGGGGGGCTACGAGCAGTACTTC
TRBJ1-2,TRBV5-5,NA,TRBD1,CASSLGQGDYGYTF,TGTGCCAGCAGCTTGGGACAGGGGGACTATGGCTACACCTTC
TRBJ2-5,TRBV6-5,NA,TRBD1,CASSSYRGRETQYF,TGTGCCAGCAGCTCATACAGGGGGCGAGAGACCCAGTACTTC
TRBJ2-3,TRBV12-5,NA,NA,CASGFGTSSSTDTQYF,TGTGCTAGTGGTTTCGGCACTAGCTCTAGCACAGATACGCAGTATTTT
TRBJ1-2,TRBV14,NA,TRBD1,CASSSRQGLNYGYTF,TGTGCCAGCAGCTCCCGACAGGGCCTAAACTATGGCTACACCTTC
TRBJ1-2,TRBV19,few,TRBD1,CASSIDGTGIDGYTF,TGTGCCAGTAGTATAGATGGGACAGGGATTGATGGCTACACCTTC
TRBJ1-2,TRBV5-4,NA,NA,CASSLAVSYGYTF,TGTGCCAGCAGCTTGGCAGTCTCCTATGGCTACACCTTC
TRBJ2-4,TRBV7-2,NA,TRBD2,CASSLLAASGSKNIQYF,TGTGCCAGCAGCCTGCTGGCGGCTAGCGGAAGTAAAAACATTCAGTACTTC
TRBJ2-7,TRBV5-1,NA,NA,CASRGEVPSYEQYF,TGCGCCAGCAGGGGGGAGGTCCCCTCCTACGAGCAGTACTTC
TRBJ2-5,TRBV7-2,NA,NA,CASSRDGWTGETQYF,TGTGCCAGCAGCCGCGACGGGTGGACGGGGGAGACCCAGTACTTC
TRBJ2-5,TRBV7-8,NA,NA,CASSLDGVQETQYF,TGTGCCAGCAGCTTAGACGGGGTCCAAGAGACCCAGTACTTC
TRBJ1-5,TRBV7-8,NA,TRBD1,CASSLTGANQPQHF,TGTGCCAGCAGCTTGACAGGGGCTAATCAGCCCCAGCATTTT
TRBJ2-7,TRBV6-1,NA,NA,CASSASRQEIYEQYF,TGTGCCAGCAGTGCGTCCAGACAAGAAATCTACGAGCAGTACTTC
TRBJ1-6,TRBV27,NA,TRBD1,CASSSGQGISPLHF,TGTGCCAGCAGTTCGGGACAGGGTATTTCACCCCTCCACTTT
TRBJ2-1,TRBV2,once,NA,CASQEGGGSYNEQFF,TGTGCCAGCCAGGAGGGAGGCGGCTCCTACAATGAGCAGTTCTTC
TRBJ1-5,TRBV27,NA,NA,CASSVSGNSNQPQHF,TGTGCCAGCAGCGTCAGCGGAAATAGCAATCAGCCCCAGCATTTT
TRBJ2-2,TRBV19,once,TRBD2,CASSTPSGSLRELFF,TGTGCCAGTAGTACCCCTAGCGGGAGTCTAAGGGAGCTGTTTTTT
TRBJ2-5,TRBV5-8,NA,TRBD2,CASSLARTGLAFGETQYF,TGTGCCAGCAGCTTGGCCCGTACCGGACTAGCGTTTGGAGAGACCCAGTACTTC
TRBJ2-7,TRBV30,NA,NA,CAWSAPGTGSYEQYF,TGTGCCTGGAGTGCCCCCGGGACTGGGTCCTACGAGCAGTACTTC
TRBJ1-5,TRBV11-2,NA,NA,CASSLGEGNPQHF,TGTGCCAGCAGCTTAGGGGAGGGAAACCCCCAGCATTTT